What follows are 21 T cell receptor beta chains derived from one specimen sequenced in a study of T cell responses to AZD1222 COVID-19 vaccine. The method was immunoSEQ multiplex PCR; TCRdb's version includes in-frame clones alone and lacks a portion of them. In the table there are about 140,000 clones, nearly 95% of which are singletons. Sequenced material: peripheral blood, taken on day 0 of AZD1222 vaccination. These receptors came from an adult in good health.

The V gene is TRBV7-9, the J gene TRBJ2-7; D gene ambiguous. The CDR3 extends over 12 amino acids. Germline CDR1 is SEHNR and CDR2 is FQNEAQ (reference sequence). V lost 2 bases and J lost 5, with 7 bases in between. The CDR3 protein is CASSLNVNEQYF. The CDR3 nucleotides are TGTGCCAGCAGCTTAAATGTGAACGAGCAGTACTTC.

The chain couples TRBV28 to TRBJ2-7; no definite D call. The CDR3 is 15 amino acids. V lost 7 bases, J lost 3 bases, and 19 bases lay in between. Germline V CDR1 and CDR2: MDHEN, SYDVKM. DNA of the CDR3: TGTGCCAGCACCCAGGCTGGGTGGCGAGACTACGAGCAGTACTTC. Translating gives CASTQAGWRDYEQYF.

J is TRBJ1-1 and V is TRBV11-2, with 9 bases that match TRBD1. This CDR3 region has 15 residues. The germline V gene encodes CDR1 SGHAT and CDR2 FQNNGV. V lost 4 bases, J lost 0 bases, and 3 bases stayed unmatched. The CDR3 is CASSSGTGLNTEAFF. The DNA of the CDR3 is TGTGCCAGCAGCTCCGGGACAGGGCTGAACACTGAAGCTTTCTTT. The full variable domain, in which reference TRBV11-2 and TRBJ1-1 provide the parts outside the CDR3, is EAGVAQSPRYKIIEKRQSVAFWCNPISGHATLYWYQQILGQGPKLLIQFQNNGVVDDSQLPKDRFSAERLKGVDSTLKIQPAKLEDSAVYLCASSSGTGLNTEAFFGQGTRLTVV.

The rearrangement joins TRBV14 to TRBJ2-6; 7 bases agree with TRBD2. J was trimmed by 0 bases and V by 4 bases; bases with no gene match: 9. Looked up from germline, CDR1 is SGHDN and CDR2 is FVKESK. This CDR3 has 18 residues. In DNA, the CDR3 is TGTGCCAGCAGCCCCTGGGGGGGAGACAACTCTGGGGCCAACGTCCTGACTTTC. The encoded protein is CASSPWGGDNSGANVLTF. Looking up the rest from reference TRBV14 and TRBJ2-6 gives the full variable domain: EAGVTQFPSHSVIEKGQTVTLRCDPISGHDNLYWYRRVMGKEIKFLLHFVKESKQDESGMPNNRFLAERTGGTYSTLKVQPAELEDSGVYFCASSPWGGDNSGANVLTFGAGSRLTVL.

The chain is built from TRBV19 and TRBJ2-7; the D call may be TRBD1 or TRBD2 (6 bases each). There are 12 residues in the CDR3. The V gene's germline CDR1 is LNHDA and CDR2 SQIVND (reference sequence). Trimming removed 4 bases at V and 6 bases at J, with 10 bases between. CDR3 protein: CASSTGAGEQYF. CDR3 nucleotide sequence: TGTGCCAGTAGTACGGGGGCGGGCGAGCAGTACTTC.

CDR3 DNA sequence: TGTGCCAGTAGACTAGCGGGAGTCGGCGAGCAGTACTTC. Residues: CASRLAGVGEQYF. The V call is TRBV6-6, the J call TRBJ2-7; 12 bases agree with TRBD2. The germline CDR1 and CDR2 sequences are MNHNY and SVGAGI (reference sequence). This CDR3 has 13 amino acids. The junction had 6 bases not matched to a gene; V was cut back by 9 bases and J by 6 bases.

The V and J genes are TRBV19 and TRBJ2-1, with D unclear. The CDR3 has 14 amino acids. Per the germline V gene, CDR1 is LNHDA and CDR2 is SQIVND (reference sequence). V lost 6 bases to trimming and J lost 7 bases, with 16 bases between them. The CDR3 nucleotides read TGTGCCAGTAGCTGGGGTTGGTTGGGGAATGAGCAGTTCTTC. Protein: CASSWGWLGNEQFF.

The chain recombines TRBV7-8 with TRBJ1-2, with 10 bases lining up with TRBD1. The CDR3 consists of 14 residues. Germline CDR1 and CDR2: SGHVS and FQNEAQ. Unmatched junction bases numbered 2, after V lost 3 bases and J lost 4 bases. CDR3 residues: CASSLGQGPYGYTF. In DNA, the CDR3 is TGTGCCAGCAGCTTGGGACAGGGGCCCTATGGCTACACCTTC.

This sequence joins TRBV5-1 and TRBJ2-1; no clear D gene. CDR1 and CDR2 (germline): SGHRS, YFSETQ. The length of the CDR3 is 17 residues. V lost 0 bases and J lost 1, with 14 bases in between. The CDR3 spells CASSLGPLTESYNEQFF. The CDR3 DNA reads as TGCGCCAGCAGCTTGGGGCCCTTAACGGAGTCCTACAATGAGCAGTTCTTC.

The V and J genes are TRBV4-2 and TRBJ1-3; D not certain. Germline V gene data show CDR1 as LGHNA and CDR2 as YNFKEQ. Trimming stripped 0 bases from V and 0 bases from J, with 18 bases between. The CDR3 contains 19 residues. CDR3 in amino acids: CASSQEVGAGWSSGNTIYF. The CDR3 coding sequence is TGTGCCAGCAGCCAAGAAGTCGGAGCCGGCTGGAGCTCTGGAAACACCATATATTTT.

V is TRBV2 and J is TRBJ2-7, with 11 positions matching TRBD2. There are 19 residues in the CDR3. Germline trimming cut 4 bases from V and 2 bases from J; bases unmatched to any gene: 16. Germline V gene data show CDR1 as SNHLY and CDR2 as FYNNEI. In nucleotides, the CDR3 is TGTGCCAGCAGTGGAGCTCATGGGACTAGCGGATTTAACACCTACGAGCAGTACTTC. Its protein product is CASSGAHGTSGFNTYEQYF.

V is TRBV10-3 and J is TRBJ1-2; 9 bases line up with TRBD1. CDR1 is ENHRY, CDR2 SYGVKD, per germline. The CDR3 runs 14 residues. Trimming removed 2 bases from V and 7 bases from J; junction bases left unmatched: 5. CDR3 nucleotide sequence: TGTGCCATCAGTGAGGTTGGACAGGGGAGTGGCTACACCTTC. Protein sequence: CAISEVGQGSGYTF.

This clone has only a few counts. The chain has TRBV21-1 and TRBJ2-7; TRBD2, as called in the table, went unchecked against the DNA. TRBV21-1 is assigned pseudogene status. The length of the CDR3 is 17 residues. Written as DNA, the CDR3 is TGTGCCCCCACGGGTAATTTGGCGGGAGAAGATCGGTACGAGCAGTACTTC. This translates into CAPTGNLAGEDRYEQYF.

J is TRBJ2-2 and V is TRBV3-1 (or the pseudogene TRBV3-2); TRBD2 agrees at 9 bases. The CDR3 consists of 18 residues. CDR1 is LGHDT, CDR2 YNNKEL, per germline (reference sequence). V shed 0 bases, J shed 6 bases, and the junction held 11 bases outside the gene matches. The CDR3 is CASSQERELAGVSGELFF. The CDR3 DNA sequence: TGTGCCAGCAGCCAAGAAAGGGAGTTAGCGGGAGTGTCCGGGGAGCTGTTTTTT.

CDR3 nucleotides: TGTGCCAGCTCACAACAAGGACTAGCGGGAGGCGATGAGCAGTTCTTC. It is translated as CASSQQGLAGGDEQFF. This rearrangement joins TRBV18 to TRBJ2-1; TRBD2 aligns across 14 bases. This CDR3 comprises 16 residues. The V and J ends lost 4 bases and 8 bases, in that order; junction bases with no gene match: 7. Germline values: CDR1 KGHSH, CDR2 LQKENI.

The rearrangement links TRBV21-1 to TRBJ2-2; whether TRBD2, the table's D call, matches the DNA was not checked. TRBV21-1 is listed as a pseudogene. The CDR3 contains 15 residues. CDR3 loop: CASSNGTSGTGELFF. DNA of the CDR3: TGTGCCAGCAGCAACGGGACTAGCGGAACCGGGGAGCTGTTTTTT.

The V gene is TRBV5-1, the J gene TRBJ2-2; weak D call: TRBD1 (6 bases). The CDR3 covers 15 residues. V lost 4 bases and J lost 1, with 11 bases in between. Germline loops: CDR1 SGHRS, CDR2 YFSETQ. The CDR3 sequence: CASSGWTENTGELFF. Here the CDR3 DNA reads TGCGCCAGCAGCGGATGGACAGAGAACACCGGGGAGCTGTTTTTT.

This clone appeared once. This chain connects TRBV7-8 to TRBJ1-5; tentative D call: TRBD1 (5 bases). Trimming took 4 bases from V and 5 from J, leaving 18 bases between them. CDR3 length: 16 amino acids. CDR1 is SGHVS, CDR2 FQNEAQ, per germline. The CDR3 loop is CASSSGGLTSYQPQHF. CDR3 nucleotides: TGTGCCAGCAGCTCGGGGGGGTTGACATCATATCAGCCCCAGCATTTT.

The chain links TRBV5-1 to TRBJ2-2; TRBD2 matches 14 bases. V lost 2 bases and J lost 0; bases outside the gene matches: 6. The V gene's germline CDR1 is SGHRS and CDR2 YFSETQ. The CDR3 extends over 19 amino acids. The CDR3 DNA follows: TGCGCCAGCAGCTTAACCGGGACTAGCGGGGGTACGAACACCGGGGAGCTGTTTTTT. It codes for CASSLTGTSGGTNTGELFF.

The chain combines TRBV4-1 with TRBJ2-1, with TRBD2 matching over 7 bases. The trim removed 4 bases at V and 8 bases at J, leaving 8 bases unmatched. Germline V gene lookup returns CDR1 MGHRA and CDR2 YSYEKL. The CDR3 covers 14 residues. CDR3 loop: CASSLGGSLDEQFF. The CDR3 DNA follows: TGCGCCAGCAGCCTGGGCGGGAGCTTGGATGAGCAGTTCTTC.

The chain has TRBV9 and TRBJ2-1; 8 nucleotides line up with TRBD2. V was pared by 0 bases and J by 1 base, with 6 bases of the junction left unmatched. The CDR3 runs 17 residues. CDR1 and CDR2 from the germline V gene are SGDLS and YYNGEE. CDR3: CASSVGIGRASYNEQFF. CDR3 nucleotides: TGTGCCAGCAGCGTAGGAATCGGGAGGGCGTCCTACAATGAGCAGTTCTTC.